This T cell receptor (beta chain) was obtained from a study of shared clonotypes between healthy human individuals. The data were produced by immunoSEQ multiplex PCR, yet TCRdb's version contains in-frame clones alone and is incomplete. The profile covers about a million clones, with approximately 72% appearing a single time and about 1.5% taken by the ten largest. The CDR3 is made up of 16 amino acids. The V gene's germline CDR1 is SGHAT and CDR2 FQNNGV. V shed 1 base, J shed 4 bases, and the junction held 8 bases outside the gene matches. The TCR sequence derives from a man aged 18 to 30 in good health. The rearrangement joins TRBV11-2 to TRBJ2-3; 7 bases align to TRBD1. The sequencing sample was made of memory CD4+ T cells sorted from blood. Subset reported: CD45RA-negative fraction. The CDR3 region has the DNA TGTGCCAGCAGCTTAGGGGCAAACAGGGGCGCAGATACGCAGTATTTT. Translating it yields CASSLGANRGADTQYF.